These 13 T cell receptor beta chains were sequenced from one sample in a study of T cell repertoires in cytomegalovirus infection. TCRdb reprocessed the reads via MiXCR and lists one record per CDR3 protein. The sample contains 300,000 or so distinct CDR3 sequences, 20% to 25% of which appear only once. What these receptors recognize is not known. The sequences come from cultured PBMCs, collected from culture after CMV antigen stimulation. The origin of the receptors is a human donor in good health (CMV status not recorded). Some clones in this sample may be carry-over from other donors' samples.

This clonotype was seen at least ten times. The chain combines TRBV10-3 with TRBJ1-1, with D maybe TRBD1 (5 bases). V was cut by 0 bases and J by 2 bases, with 10 bases left in between. The CDR3 runs 15 residues. CDR1 and CDR2 from the germline V gene are ENHRY and SYGVKD. The CDR3 region has the DNA TGTGCCATCAGTGAGTCGTATGGGGCTAACACTGAAGCTTTCTTT. It specifies CAISESYGANTEAFF.

This clonotype has ten or more counts. V is TRBV7-8 and J is TRBJ2-1; 9 nucleotides agree with TRBD2. Looked up from germline, CDR1 is SGHVS and CDR2 is FQNEAQ. This CDR3 has 16 residues. Trimming at V came to 1 base and at J to 7 bases, leaving 8 bases not matched to a gene. Here the CDR3 reads CASSLGRLAVMNEQFF. The DNA of the CDR3 is TGTGCCAGCAGCTTAGGGAGACTAGCGGTAATGAATGAGCAGTTCTTC.

The chain employs TRBV2 and TRBJ2-1, with D perhaps being TRBD1 or TRBD2 (5 bases each). Deletions cut 9 bases from V and 9 bases from J, with 18 bases between. The CDR3 length is 13 residues. CDR1 is SNHLY, CDR2 FYNNEI, per germline. As DNA, the CDR3 is TGTGCCAGGGGAACCGGGGCGATGAGTGAGCAGTTCTTC. Its protein is CARGTGAMSEQFF.

This clonotype was found a few times. In DNA, the CDR3 is TGTGCCAGCAGCTCCGGGACAGCCAACACCATATATTTT. Its protein product is CASSSGTANTIYF. V and J are TRBV7-2 and TRBJ1-3; 7 positions match TRBD1. The germline V gene has CDR1 SGHTA and CDR2 FQGNSA. CDR3 length: 13 amino acids. The junction had 4 bases not matched to a gene; V was cut back by 4 bases and J by 7 bases.

This clonotype was counted only a few times. The rearrangement links TRBV18 to TRBJ2-7, with no clear D. Germline loops: CDR1 KGHSH, CDR2 LQKENI. The CDR3 spans 15 residues. The V end lost 4 bases, the J end lost 0 bases, and 13 bases lay between the germline ends. CDR3 coding DNA: TGTGCCAGCTCACTTGGGCAGCCTAGCTCCTACGAGCAGTACGTC. Protein: CASSLGQPSSYEQYV.

This clonotype showed up just a few times. The gene calls are TRBV6-2 or TRBV6-3 and TRBJ1-1; D is perhaps TRBD1 (5 bases). Trimming took off 7 bases at V and 6 bases at J, with 15 bases between the two ends. This CDR3 is built from 13 residues. Looked up from germline, CDR1 is MNHEY and CDR2 is SVGEGT. CDR3 coding DNA: TGTGCCAGCAAAGTCGGGGGTTTCGCTGAAGCTTTCTTT. Its protein product is CASKVGGFAEAFF.

The chain is built from TRBV7-6 and TRBJ1-1; TRBD1 aligns across 9 bases. This CDR3 is built from 13 residues. After removal of 6 bases from V and 4 bases from J, the junction contained 3 bases not matched to a gene. Germline CDR1 and CDR2: SGHVS and FNYEAQ. CDR3 amino acids: CASRQGASTEAFF. The CDR3 DNA sequence: TGTGCCAGCAGACAGGGGGCAAGCACTGAAGCTTTCTTT.

This clonotype has only a few counts. The V gene is TRBV6-2 or TRBV6-3, the J gene TRBJ2-1; 7 bases map to TRBD2. This CDR3 region has 16 residues. V was pared by 5 bases and J by 6 bases, with 13 bases of the junction left unmatched. Looked up from germline, CDR1 is MNHEY and CDR2 is SVGEGT. The CDR3 sequence: CASSPAGVQGFNEQFF. The CDR3 DNA sequence: TGTGCCAGCAGTCCTGCGGGGGTGCAGGGTTTCAATGAGCAGTTCTTC.

The table lists this clonotype with many counts. J is TRBJ2-5 and V is TRBV7-2; no clear D. The V and J ends lost 4 bases and 0 bases respectively, with 18 bases between them. CDR1 and CDR2 from the germline V gene are SGHTA and FQGNSA. This CDR3 spans 17 amino acids. The CDR3 protein is CASSSSLGTVNQETQYF. In DNA form, the CDR3 reads TGTGCCAGCAGCTCCTCCCTGGGAACGGTGAACCAAGAGACCCAGTACTTC.

The V and J genes are TRBV15 and TRBJ2-2, with TRBD2 identical over 12 bases. This CDR3 spans 17 amino acids. CDR1 and CDR2 (germline): LNHNV, YYDKDF (reference sequence). With V trimmed by 5 bases and J by 2 bases, 6 bases remained unmatched. CDR3 nucleotides: TGTGCCACCAGCGTTCCTAGCGGGAGGGCCAACACCGGGGAGCTGTTTTTT. This codes for CATSVPSGRANTGELFF.

This clonotype has just a few counts. The chain is built from TRBV28 and TRBJ2-1; 9 bases line up with TRBD2. The germline V gene encodes CDR1 MDHEN and CDR2 SYDVKM. Trimming took 6 bases from V and 1 from J; bases not matched to a gene: 4. The CDR3 has 15 residues. In DNA, the CDR3 is TGTGCCAGCAGGATGACTAGCGGATCCTACAATGAGCAGTTCTTC. Its translation: CASRMTSGSYNEQFF.

V is TRBV6-2 or TRBV6-3 and J is TRBJ1-5; weak D call: TRBD1 (6 bases). Germline-derived CDR1 and CDR2 are MNHEY and SVGEGT. V lost 7 bases and J 3 bases, leaving 10 bases between the germline ends. This CDR3 has 13 amino acids. CDR3 in amino acids: CASTGQLNQPQHF. CDR3 in DNA: TGTGCCAGCACAGGACAGCTCAATCAGCCCCAGCATTTT.

The sample holds a few counts of this clonotype. The chain couples TRBV6-1 to TRBJ1-1; possible D gene TRBD1, 5 bases. Trimming left V 5 bases short and J 5 bases short, with 9 bases between. Germline V gene lookup returns CDR1 MNHNS and CDR2 SASEGT. The length of the CDR3 is 12 residues. The CDR3 nucleotides read TGTGCCAGCAGTAGGGGATTAACTGAAGCTTTCTTT. It specifies CASSRGLTEAFF.